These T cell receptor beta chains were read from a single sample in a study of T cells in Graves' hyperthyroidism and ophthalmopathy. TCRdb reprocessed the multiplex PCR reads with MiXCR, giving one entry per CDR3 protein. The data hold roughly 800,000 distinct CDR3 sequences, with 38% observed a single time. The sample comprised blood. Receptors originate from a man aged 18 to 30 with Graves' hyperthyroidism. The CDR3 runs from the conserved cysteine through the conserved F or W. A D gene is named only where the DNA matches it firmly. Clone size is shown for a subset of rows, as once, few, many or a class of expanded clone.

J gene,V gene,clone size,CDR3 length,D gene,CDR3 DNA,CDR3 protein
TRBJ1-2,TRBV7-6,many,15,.,TGTGCCAGCAGCTTAGTTTTGGGGGGGCGCGGTGGCTACACCTTC,CASSLVLGGRGGYTF
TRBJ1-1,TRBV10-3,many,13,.,TGTGCCATCAGCCGGGACACTCACACTGAAGCTTTCTTT,CAISRDTHTEAFF
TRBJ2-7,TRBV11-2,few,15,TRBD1,TGTGCCAGCAGCTTGGCGGACAGGTTTCCCTACGAGCAGTACTTC,CASSLADRFPYEQYF
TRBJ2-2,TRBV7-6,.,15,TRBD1,TGTGCCAGCAGCTCATGGGACAGTAGGACCGGGGAGCTGTTTTTT,CASSSWDSRTGELFF
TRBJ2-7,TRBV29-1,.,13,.,TGCAGCCAAGAGGGACCAGCCGGCCACGAGCAGTACTTC,CSQEGPAGHEQYF
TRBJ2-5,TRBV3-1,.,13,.,TGTGCCAGCAGCCAAGAGCCTGGGGGGACCCAGTACTTC,CASSQEPGGTQYF
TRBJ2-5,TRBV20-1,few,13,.,TGCAGTGCCTTTTCCCCCATACAAGAGACCCAGTACTTC,CSAFSPIQETQYF
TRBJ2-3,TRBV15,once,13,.,TGTGCCACCAGCAGCCCCATAGCAGATACGCAGTATTTT,CATSSPIADTQYF
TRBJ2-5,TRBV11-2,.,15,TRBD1,TGTGCCAGCAGCCAAGGGACAGGGAGTTTGCAGACCCAGTACTTC,CASSQGTGSLQTQYF
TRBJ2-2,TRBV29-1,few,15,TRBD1,TGCAGCTCCCGAACCGGGACAGGGAGCACCGGGGAGCTGTTTTTT,CSSRTGTGSTGELFF
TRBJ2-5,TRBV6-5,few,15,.,TGTGCCAGCAGACCACTTCCGGGGGCCCAAGAGACCCAGTACTTC,CASRPLPGAQETQYF
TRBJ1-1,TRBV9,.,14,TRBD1,TGTGCCAGCAGCAGTACAGGGGGCTTCACTGAAGCTTTCTTT,CASSSTGGFTEAFF
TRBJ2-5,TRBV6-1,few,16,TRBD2,TGTGCCAGCGGGGACGAGACTAGCGGGACCTCGGGGACCCAGTACTTC,CASGDETSGTSGTQYF
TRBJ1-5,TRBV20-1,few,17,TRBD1,TGCAGTGCTAGAGATTCGGAGACAGGGGGCGCGGGTCAGCCCCAGCATTTT,CSARDSETGGAGQPQHF
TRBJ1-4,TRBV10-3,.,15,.,TGTGCCAGCAGTTCAGGGGCCGGGCGGAATGAAAAACTGTTTTTT,CASSSGAGRNEKLFF
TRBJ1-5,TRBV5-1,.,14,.,TGCGCCAGCAGCCCCGAAGGGGGGAGTCAGCCCCAGCATTTT,CASSPEGGSQPQHF
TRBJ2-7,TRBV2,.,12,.,TGTGCCATAATGGGGGGTCCCTACGAGCAGTACTTC,CAIMGGPYEQYF
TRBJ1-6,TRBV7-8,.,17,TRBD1,TGTGCCAGCAGCGCCGCCTTCACAGGGGCGTCTTCCTCACCCCTCCACTTT,CASSAAFTGASSSPLHF
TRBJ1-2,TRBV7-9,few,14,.,TGCGCCAGCAGCCCGCCGGGAAGACTCTATGGCTACACCTTC,CASSPPGRLYGYTF
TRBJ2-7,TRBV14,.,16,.,TGTGCCAGCAGCCAAGATGTTCGGGGAGTCTCCTACGAGCAGTACTTC,CASSQDVRGVSYEQYF
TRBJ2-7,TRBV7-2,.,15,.,TGTGCCAGCAGCCGGGCTGGCGGACAAGGCTACGAGCAGTGCTTC,CASSRAGGQGYEQCF
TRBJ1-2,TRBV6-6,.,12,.,TGTGCCAGCAGTTCGGAAATAGGGGGCTACACCTTC,CASSSEIGGYTF
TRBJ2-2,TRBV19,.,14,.,TGTGCCAGTAGTATAGTGGCAGTCACCGGGGAGCTGTTTTTT,CASSIVAVTGELFF
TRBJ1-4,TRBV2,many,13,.,TGTGCCAGCACGGACGGCTTTAATGAAAAACTGTTTTTT,CASTDGFNEKLFF
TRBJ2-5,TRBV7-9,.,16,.,TGTGCCAGCAGCCCCGGGACTTCCCCCCGAAGCGAGACCCAGTACTTC,CASSPGTSPRSETQYF
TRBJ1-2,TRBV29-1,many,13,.,TGCAGCGTTGATGTCTACAGTGGCTATGGCTACACCTTC,CSVDVYSGYGYTF
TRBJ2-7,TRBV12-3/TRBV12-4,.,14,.,TGTGCCAGCAGTTGGACCGGGCCTTCCTACGAGCAGTACTTC,CASSWTGPSYEQYF
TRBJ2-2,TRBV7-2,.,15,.,TGTGCCAGCAGCTACGGGGTGTCCGGCACCGGGGAGCTGTTTTTT,CASSYGVSGTGELFF
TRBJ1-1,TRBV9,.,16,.,TGTGCCAGCAGCGGACCCGCGGGAGGCGGGAACACTGAAGCTTTCTTT,CASSGPAGGGNTEAFF
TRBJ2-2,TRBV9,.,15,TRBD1,TGTGCCAGCAGCGTGGGGACAGGGCACACCGGGGAGCTGTTTTTT,CASSVGTGHTGELFF
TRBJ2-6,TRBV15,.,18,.,TGTGTCACCAGCAGAGTCCGGGGATCGCGGTCTGGGGCCAACGTCCTGACTTTC,CVTSRVRGSRSGANVLTF
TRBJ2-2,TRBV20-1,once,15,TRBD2,TGCAGTGCTAGAGATGGGGGAGGGAGCACCGGGGAGCTGTTTTTT,CSARDGGGSTGELFF
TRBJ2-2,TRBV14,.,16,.,TGTGCCAGCAGCCAAGATCGGGGGGCTAGAACCGGGGAGCTGTTTTTT,CASSQDRGARTGELFF
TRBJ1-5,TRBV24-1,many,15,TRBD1,TGTGCCACCAGTGAGACAGGGGATATGCGTCAGCCCCAGCATTTT,CATSETGDMRQPQHF
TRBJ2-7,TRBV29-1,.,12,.,TGCAGCCAAGATCTGGGGACCTACGAGCAGTACTTC,CSQDLGTYEQYF
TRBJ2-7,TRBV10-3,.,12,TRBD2,TGTGCCATCAGTGCCTCTAGCGGGGAGCAGTACTTC,CAISASSGEQYF
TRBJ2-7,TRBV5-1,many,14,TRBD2,TGCGCCAGCAGCACTAGCGGGAGGTCCTACGAGCAGTACTTC,CASSTSGRSYEQYF
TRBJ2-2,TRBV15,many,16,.,TGTGCCACCAGCAGGGGTGACCTCGGGAACACCGGGGAGCTGTTTTTT,CATSRGDLGNTGELFF
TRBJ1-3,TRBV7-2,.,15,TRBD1,TGTGCCAGCAGCTTAGGAGGGGGCCCAGTGGACACCATATATTTT,CASSLGGGPVDTIYF
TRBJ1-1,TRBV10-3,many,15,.,TGTGCCATCAGTGGAAGCGCCGGCGGTACCACTGAAGCTTTCTTT,CAISGSAGGTTEAFF
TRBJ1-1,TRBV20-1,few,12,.,TGCAGTGCCGCCGGGGGTTGGGCTGAAGCTTTCTTT,CSAAGGWAEAFF
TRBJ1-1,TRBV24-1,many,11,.,TGTGCCACCTCGGAGAGCACTGAAGCTTTCTTT,CATSESTEAFF
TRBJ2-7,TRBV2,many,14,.,TGTGCCAGCAGTGATGTGTACAGTCCCTACGAGCAGTACTTC,CASSDVYSPYEQYF
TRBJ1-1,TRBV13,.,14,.,TGTGCCAGCACGGCGACCGGGGGGAGCACTGAAGCTTTCTTT,CASTATGGSTEAFF
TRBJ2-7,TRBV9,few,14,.,TGTGCCAGCAGCGTACGGAGCGACTCCTACGAGCAGTACTTC,CASSVRSDSYEQYF
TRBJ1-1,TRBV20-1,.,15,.,TGCAGTGCTAGATTCTACACGAACCCGTACACTGAAGCTTTCTTT,CSARFYTNPYTEAFF
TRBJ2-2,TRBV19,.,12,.,TGTGCCAGTACCGTTTCTACCGGGGAGCTGTTTTTT,CASTVSTGELFF
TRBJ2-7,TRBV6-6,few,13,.,TGTGCCAGCAGCCTTACCCTGCTCGACGAGCAGTACTTC,CASSLTLLDEQYF
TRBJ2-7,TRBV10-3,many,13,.,TGTGCCGTAACATCCCCTGGGGACTACGAGCAGTACTTC,CAVTSPGDYEQYF
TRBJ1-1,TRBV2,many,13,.,TGTGCCACAAGGGACATTCGGAACACTGAAGCTTTCTTT,CATRDIRNTEAFF
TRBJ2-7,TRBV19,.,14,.,TGTGCCAGTAGTTTAAAGCGGACAGTCCACGAGCAGTACTTC,CASSLKRTVHEQYF
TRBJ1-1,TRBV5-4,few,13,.,TGTGCCAGCAACCAGGGTAGTCACACTGAAGCTTTCTTT,CASNQGSHTEAFF